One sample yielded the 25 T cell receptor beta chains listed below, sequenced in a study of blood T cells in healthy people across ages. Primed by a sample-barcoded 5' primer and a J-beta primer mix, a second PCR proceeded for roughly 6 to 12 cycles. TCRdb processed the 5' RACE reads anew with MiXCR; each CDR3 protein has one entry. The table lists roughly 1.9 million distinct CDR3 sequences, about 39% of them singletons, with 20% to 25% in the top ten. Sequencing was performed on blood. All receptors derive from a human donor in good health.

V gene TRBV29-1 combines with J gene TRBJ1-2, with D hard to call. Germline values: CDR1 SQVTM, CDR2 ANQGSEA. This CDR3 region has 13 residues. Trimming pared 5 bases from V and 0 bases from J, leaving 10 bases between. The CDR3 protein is CSVRTDPNYGYTF. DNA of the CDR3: TGCAGCGTTCGGACGGACCCTAACTATGGCTACACCTTC.

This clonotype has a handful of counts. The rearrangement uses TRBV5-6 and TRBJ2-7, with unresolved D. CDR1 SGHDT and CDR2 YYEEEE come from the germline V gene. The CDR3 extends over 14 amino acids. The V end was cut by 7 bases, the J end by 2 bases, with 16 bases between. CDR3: CASERLHITYEQYF. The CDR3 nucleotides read TGTGCCAGCGAAAGGCTGCACATTACCTACGAGCAGTACTTC. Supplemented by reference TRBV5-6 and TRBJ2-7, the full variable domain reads DAGVTQSPTHLIKTRGQQVTLRCSPKSGHDTVSWYQQALGQGPQFIFQYYEEEERQRGNFPDRFSGHQFPNYSSELNVNALLLGDSALYLCASERLHITYEQYFGPGTRLTVT.

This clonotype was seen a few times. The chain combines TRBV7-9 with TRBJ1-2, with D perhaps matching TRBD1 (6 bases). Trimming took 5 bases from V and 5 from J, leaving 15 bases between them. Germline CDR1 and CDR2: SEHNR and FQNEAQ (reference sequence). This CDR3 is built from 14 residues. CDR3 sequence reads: CASSPERGWYGYTF. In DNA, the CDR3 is TGTGCCAGCAGCCCCGAGAGGGGGTGGTATGGCTACACCTTC.

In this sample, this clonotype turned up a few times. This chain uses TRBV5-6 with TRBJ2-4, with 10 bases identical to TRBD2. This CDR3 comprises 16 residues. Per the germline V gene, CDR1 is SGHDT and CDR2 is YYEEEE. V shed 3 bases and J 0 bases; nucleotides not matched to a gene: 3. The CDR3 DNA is TGTGCCAGCAGCTCAAGCGGGGGGGTAGCCAAAAACATTCAGTACTTC. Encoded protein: CASSSSGGVAKNIQYF.

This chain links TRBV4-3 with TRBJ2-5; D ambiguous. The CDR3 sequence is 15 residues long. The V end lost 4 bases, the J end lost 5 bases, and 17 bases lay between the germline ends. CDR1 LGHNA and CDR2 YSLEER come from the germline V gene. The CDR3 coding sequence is TGCGCCAGCAGCCGGTCTTCTTTTTTGGGGGAGACCCAGTACTTC. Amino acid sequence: CASSRSSFLGETQYF.

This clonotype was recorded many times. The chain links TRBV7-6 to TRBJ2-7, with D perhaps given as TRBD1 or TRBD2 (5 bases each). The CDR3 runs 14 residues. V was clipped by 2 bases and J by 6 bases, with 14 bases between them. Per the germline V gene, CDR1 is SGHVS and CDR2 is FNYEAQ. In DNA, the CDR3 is TGTGCCAGCAGCTTATCGGCAGTGGGGGTCGAGCAGTACTTC. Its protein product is CASSLSAVGVEQYF.

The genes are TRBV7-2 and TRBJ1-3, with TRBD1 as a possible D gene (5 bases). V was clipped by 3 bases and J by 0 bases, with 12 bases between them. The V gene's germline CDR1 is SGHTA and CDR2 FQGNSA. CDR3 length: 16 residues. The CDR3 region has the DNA TGTGCCAGCAGCTTCAGATTGGGACCCTCTGGAAACACCATATATTTT. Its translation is CASSFRLGPSGNTIYF.

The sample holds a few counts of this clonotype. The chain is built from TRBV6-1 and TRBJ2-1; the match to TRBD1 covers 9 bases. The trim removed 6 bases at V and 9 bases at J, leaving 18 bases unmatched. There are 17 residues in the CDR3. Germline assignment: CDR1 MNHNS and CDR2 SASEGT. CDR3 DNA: TGTGCCAGCAGACGGACCCTACCGGGACAGGGTCTCAGTGAGCAGTTCTTC. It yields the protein CASRRTLPGQGLSEQFF.

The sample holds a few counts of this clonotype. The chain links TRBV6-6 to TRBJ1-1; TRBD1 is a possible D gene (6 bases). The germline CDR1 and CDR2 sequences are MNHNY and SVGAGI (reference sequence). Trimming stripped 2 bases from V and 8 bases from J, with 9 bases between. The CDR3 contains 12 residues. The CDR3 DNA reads TGTGCCAGCAGTTACCGGACAGACGAAGCTTTCTTT. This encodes CASSYRTDEAFF.

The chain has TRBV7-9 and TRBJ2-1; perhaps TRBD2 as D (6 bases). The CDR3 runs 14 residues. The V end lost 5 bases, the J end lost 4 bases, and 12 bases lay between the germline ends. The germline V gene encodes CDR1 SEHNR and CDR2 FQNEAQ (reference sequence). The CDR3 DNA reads TGTGCCAGCAGCCCTCGCGGGGAGTACAATGAGCAGTTCTTC. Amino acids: CASSPRGEYNEQFF.

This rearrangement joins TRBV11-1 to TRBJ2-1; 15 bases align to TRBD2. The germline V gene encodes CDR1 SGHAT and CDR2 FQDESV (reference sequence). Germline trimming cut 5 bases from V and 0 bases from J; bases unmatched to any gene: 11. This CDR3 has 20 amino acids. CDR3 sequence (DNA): TGTGCCAGCAGCCCGTGGGGACTAGCGGGGGGCCTAAACTCCTACAATGAGCAGTTCTTC. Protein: CASSPWGLAGGLNSYNEQFF.

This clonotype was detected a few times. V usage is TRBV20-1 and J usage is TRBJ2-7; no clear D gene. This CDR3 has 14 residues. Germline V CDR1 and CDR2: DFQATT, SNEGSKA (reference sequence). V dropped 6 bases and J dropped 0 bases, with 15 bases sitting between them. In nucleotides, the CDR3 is TGCAGTGCCCCCCAGTGGGATAGCTCCTACGAGCAGTACTTC. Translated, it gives CSAPQWDSSYEQYF.

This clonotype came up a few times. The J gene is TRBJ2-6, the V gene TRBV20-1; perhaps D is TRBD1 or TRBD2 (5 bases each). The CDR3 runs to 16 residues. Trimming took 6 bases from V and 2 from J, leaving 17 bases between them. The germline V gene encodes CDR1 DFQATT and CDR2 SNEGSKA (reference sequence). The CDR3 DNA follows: TGCAGTGCCCACAATTGGGGGTTTCCTGGGGCCAACGTCCTGACTTTC. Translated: CSAHNWGFPGANVLTF.

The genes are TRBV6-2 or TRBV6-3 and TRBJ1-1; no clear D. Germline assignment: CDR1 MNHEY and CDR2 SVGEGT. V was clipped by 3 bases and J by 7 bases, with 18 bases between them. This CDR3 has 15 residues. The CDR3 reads CASSYPLRGADEAFF. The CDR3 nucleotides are TGTGCCAGCAGTTATCCCCTGCGAGGTGCCGATGAAGCTTTCTTT.

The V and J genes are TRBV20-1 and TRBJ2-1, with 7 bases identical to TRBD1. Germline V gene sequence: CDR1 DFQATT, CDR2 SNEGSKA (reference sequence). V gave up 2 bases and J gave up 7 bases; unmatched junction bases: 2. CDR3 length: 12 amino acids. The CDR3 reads CSARTQGNEQFF. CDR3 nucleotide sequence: TGCAGTGCTAGAACACAGGGGAATGAGCAGTTCTTC.

The CDR3 reads CASSTPGSRETQYF. CDR3 nucleotides: TGTGCCAGCAGTACCCCGGGATCAAGAGAGACCCAGTACTTC. This chain links TRBV6-6 with TRBJ2-5, with D maybe TRBD2 (5 bases). The CDR3 spans 14 residues. Deletions cut 5 bases from V and 4 bases from J, with 14 bases between. Germline V gene data show CDR1 as MNHNY and CDR2 as SVGAGI (reference sequence).

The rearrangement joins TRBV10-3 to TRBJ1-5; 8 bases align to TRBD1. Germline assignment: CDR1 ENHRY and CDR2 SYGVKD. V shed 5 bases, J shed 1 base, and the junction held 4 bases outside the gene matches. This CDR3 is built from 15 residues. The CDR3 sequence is CAISTGTGSNQPQHF. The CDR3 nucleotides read TGTGCCATCAGTACCGGGACAGGAAGCAATCAGCCCCAGCATTTT.

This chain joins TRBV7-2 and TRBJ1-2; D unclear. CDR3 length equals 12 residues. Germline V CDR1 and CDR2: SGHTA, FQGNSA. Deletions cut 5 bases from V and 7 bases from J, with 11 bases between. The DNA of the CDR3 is TGTGCCAGCAGCCAGGAGGGTCGTGGCTACACCTTC. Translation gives CASSQEGRGYTF.

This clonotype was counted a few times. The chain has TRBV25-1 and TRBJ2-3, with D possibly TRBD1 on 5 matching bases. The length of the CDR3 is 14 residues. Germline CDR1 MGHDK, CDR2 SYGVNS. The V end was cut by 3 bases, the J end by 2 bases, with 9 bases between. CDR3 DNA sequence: TGTGCCAGCAGTGACCAGGGATTCACAGATACGCAGTATTTT. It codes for CASSDQGFTDTQYF.

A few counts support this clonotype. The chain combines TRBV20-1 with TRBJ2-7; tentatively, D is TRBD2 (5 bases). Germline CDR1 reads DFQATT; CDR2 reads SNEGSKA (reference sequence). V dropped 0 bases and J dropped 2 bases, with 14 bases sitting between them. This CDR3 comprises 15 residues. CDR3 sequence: CSAREGARETYEQYF. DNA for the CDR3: TGCAGTGCTAGAGAAGGCGCGAGGGAAACCTACGAGCAGTACTTC.

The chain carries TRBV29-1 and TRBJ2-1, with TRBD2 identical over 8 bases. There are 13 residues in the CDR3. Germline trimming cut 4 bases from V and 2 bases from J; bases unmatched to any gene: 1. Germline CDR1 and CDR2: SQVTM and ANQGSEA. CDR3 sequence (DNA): TGCAGCGTTGGACTAGCGCCCTACAATGAGCAGTTCTTC. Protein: CSVGLAPYNEQFF.

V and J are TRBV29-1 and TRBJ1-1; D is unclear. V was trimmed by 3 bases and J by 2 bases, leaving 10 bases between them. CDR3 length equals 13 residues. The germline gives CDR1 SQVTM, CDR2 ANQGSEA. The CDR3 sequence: CSVERQDNTEAFF. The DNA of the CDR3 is TGCAGCGTTGAGCGTCAGGATAACACTGAAGCTTTCTTT.

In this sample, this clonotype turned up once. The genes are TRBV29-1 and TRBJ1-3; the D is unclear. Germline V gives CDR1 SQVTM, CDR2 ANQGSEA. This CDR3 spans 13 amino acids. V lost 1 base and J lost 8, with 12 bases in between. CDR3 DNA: TGCAGCGTTGAAGGTGGCGCAGGACACACCATATATTTT. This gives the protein CSVEGGAGHTIYF.

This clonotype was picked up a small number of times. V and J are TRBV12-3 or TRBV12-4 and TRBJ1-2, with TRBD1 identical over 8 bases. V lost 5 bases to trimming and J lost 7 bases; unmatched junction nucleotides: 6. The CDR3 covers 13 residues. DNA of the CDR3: TGTGCCAGCAGTCCGACAGGGGCGGGTGGCTACACCTTC. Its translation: CASSPTGAGGYTF.

The DNA for the CDR3 is TGTGCCAGCAGTGACGGCCGAGCTAACTATGGCTACACCTTC. Translated: CASSDGRANYGYTF. The chain couples TRBV2 to TRBJ1-2; D remains ambiguous. Germline values: CDR1 SNHLY, CDR2 FYNNEI. The CDR3 loop spans 14 amino acids. V lost 3 bases to trimming and J lost 0 bases, with 8 bases between them.